Below, 17 T cell receptor beta chains from the same sample are listed, as sequenced in a study of cytomegalovirus exposure and HLA in healthy donors. Primers for the PCR totalled 60 Vbeta and 13 Jbeta. The repertoire was sequenced with immunoSEQ multiplex PCR; TCRdb's copy has only in-frame clones and lacks some. The table shows roughly 150,000 clones, with roughly 80% occurring only once. The source material was PBMCs. The receptors shown here come from a woman aged 40 to 50 in good health and CMV-seronegative.

This chain joins TRBV4-2 and TRBJ2-7, with TRBD2 matching over 7 bases. CDR3 size: 15 residues. CDR1 is LGHNA and CDR2 is YNFKEQ in the germline V gene. Trimming cost V 5 bases and J 4 bases; bases outside gene matches: 11. CDR3 DNA sequence: TGTGCCAGCAGCAACCCACTAGCGCCAAATTACGAGCAGTACTTC. Encoded protein: CASSNPLAPNYEQYF.

This chain connects TRBV7-8 to TRBJ2-1; no clear D gene. V dropped 5 bases and J dropped 6 bases, with 17 bases sitting between them. Germline CDR1 SGHVS, CDR2 FQNEAQ. This CDR3 region has 15 residues. The DNA for the CDR3 is TGTGCCAGCAGCCCAAACCAGCGCACGTTCAATGAGCAGTTCTTC. This codes for CASSPNQRTFNEQFF.

The rearrangement uses TRBV7-9 and TRBJ2-7; 12 positions agree with TRBD2. In germline, CDR1 is SEHNR, CDR2 FQNEAQ (reference sequence). Trimming removed 6 bases from V and 2 bases from J; junction bases left unmatched: 11. The CDR3 has 17 residues. CDR3 residues: CASRLTGGLAGTYEQYF. CDR3 DNA sequence: TGTGCCAGCAGGCTAACGGGAGGACTAGCGGGAACCTACGAGCAGTACTTC.

V usage is TRBV6-1 and J usage is TRBJ2-1; 8 bases agree with TRBD1. Trimming cost V 6 bases and J 6 bases; bases outside gene matches: 10. Germline V gene data show CDR1 as MNHNS and CDR2 as SASEGT. CDR3 length: 15 residues. In nucleotides, the CDR3 is TGTGCCAGCAGGGGGAGCAGGGGGCGAGTCAATGAGCAGTTCTTC. As protein: CASRGSRGRVNEQFF.

The genes are TRBV4-1 and TRBJ1-1, with D unresolved. V lost 5 bases and J lost 4, with 17 bases in between. The germline CDR1 and CDR2 sequences are MGHRA and YSYEKL. The CDR3 is 15 amino acids. The CDR3 DNA follows: TGCGCCAGCAGCTCCCTGACTTCGAGGCGCACTGAAGCTTTCTTT. Translation gives CASSSLTSRRTEAFF.

The V call is TRBV6-1, the J call TRBJ1-5; possibly TRBD1 for D (6 bases). This CDR3 has 14 residues. V was trimmed by 8 bases and J by 3 bases, leaving 14 bases between them. The germline V gene encodes CDR1 MNHNS and CDR2 SASEGT. This CDR3 is CASGLRTVNQPQHF. The CDR3 DNA reads TGTGCCAGCGGCCTTCGGACAGTCAATCAGCCCCAGCATTTT.

The genes are TRBV30 and TRBJ2-2; D ambiguous. The CDR3 has 12 amino acids. Germline assignment: CDR1 GTSNPN and CDR2 SVGIG (reference sequence). Trimming took off 1 base at V and 5 bases at J, with 5 bases between the two ends. The CDR3 sequence: CAWSGQTGELFF. The CDR3 DNA is TGTGCCTGGAGTGGACAAACCGGGGAGCTGTTTTTT.

CDR3 region: CASSLKGDRDTQYF. CDR3 nucleotides: TGCGCCAGCAGCTTGAAGGGGGATCGGGATACGCAGTATTTT. The chain carries TRBV5-1 and TRBJ2-3, with D perhaps TRBD1 (6 bases). Trimming removed 1 base from V and 6 bases from J, with 12 bases in between. Germline V gives CDR1 SGHRS, CDR2 YFSETQ. The CDR3 is made up of 14 amino acids.

The rearrangement joins TRBV25-1 to TRBJ2-7; the match to TRBD1 covers 8 bases. CDR3 size: 17 residues. The V gene's germline CDR1 is MGHDK and CDR2 SYGVNS. V gave up 4 bases and J gave up 2 bases; unmatched junction bases: 13. The CDR3 sequence is CASSAPRTGTVPYEQYF. For the CDR3, the DNA is TGTGCCAGCAGTGCCCCCCGGACAGGGACGGTTCCCTACGAGCAGTACTTC.

The rearrangement uses TRBV9 and TRBJ2-2; TRBD2 matches 8 bases. The CDR3 has 16 residues. Unmatched junction bases numbered 6, after V lost 0 bases and J lost 5 bases. Germline assignment: CDR1 SGDLS and CDR2 YYNGEE. Written as DNA, the CDR3 is TGTGCCAGCAGCGTAGACGGGGGGGGCGTTACCGGGGAGCTGTTTTTT. Its translation: CASSVDGGGVTGELFF. Full variable domain (remainder filled in from reference TRBV9 and TRBJ2-2): DSGVTQTPKHLITATGQRVTLRCSPRSGDLSVYWYQQSLDQGLQFLIQYYNGEERAKGNILERFSAQQFPDLHSELNLSSLELGDSALYFCASSVDGGGVTGELFFGEGSRLTVL.

This clone was found a few times. The V and J genes are TRBV2 and TRBJ2-7; tentative D call: TRBD2 (6 bases). The CDR3 extends over 16 amino acids. V was pared by 6 bases and J by 0 bases, with 18 bases between. Germline V gene sequence: CDR1 SNHLY, CDR2 FYNNEI. The CDR3 DNA reads as TGTGCCAGCAGCCTTACAGGTAGCGGCCGCTCCTACGAGCAGTACTTC. Amino acids: CASSLTGSGRSYEQYF.

The V call is TRBV28, the J call TRBJ2-7, with 8 nucleotides matching TRBD2. The CDR3 is 13 residues long. J was trimmed by 0 bases and V by 5 bases; bases with no gene match: 0. The germline CDR1 and CDR2 sequences are MDHEN and SYDVKM. For the CDR3, the DNA is TGTGCCAGCAGTAGCGGGGGCTCCTACGAGCAGTACTTC. This codes for CASSSGGSYEQYF.

J is TRBJ2-2 and V is TRBV4-1; maybe TRBD2 (6 bases). The CDR3 runs to 16 residues. The ends were cut back, 3 bases at V and 3 bases at J, with 14 bases in the middle. Germline lookup yields CDR1 MGHRA and CDR2 YSYEKL. The CDR3 DNA reads TGCGCCAGCAGCCACCCCCAATCGGGGGACACCGGGGAGCTGTTTTTT. This encodes CASSHPQSGDTGELFF.

The chain couples TRBV11-2 to TRBJ1-4, with 8 nucleotides matching TRBD1. This CDR3 comprises 14 residues. CDR1 is SGHAT, CDR2 FQNNGV, per germline. The trim removed 5 bases at V and 4 bases at J, leaving 3 bases unmatched. For the CDR3, the DNA is TGTGCCAGCAGCAAAGACAGGGGTAATGAAAAACTGTTTTTT. Protein product: CASSKDRGNEKLFF.

This clone was seen only a few times. The chain joins TRBV7-8 to TRBJ2-5; 14 bases are a match to TRBD2. The CDR3 loop spans 15 amino acids. Unmatched junction bases numbered 4, after V lost 5 bases and J lost 5 bases. Germline-derived CDR1 and CDR2 are SGHVS and FQNEAQ. The CDR3 nucleotides are TGTGCCAGCAGCAAGACTAGCGGGGGGGCGGAGACCCAGTACTTC. Amino acid sequence: CASSKTSGGAETQYF.

The chain has TRBV6-1 and TRBJ2-3; a weak D match, TRBD1 (6 bases). Germline lookup yields CDR1 MNHNS and CDR2 SASEGT. CDR3 length: 18 amino acids. V lost 4 bases and J lost 3, with 23 bases in between. CDR3 amino acids: CASSGGRGGSLRTDTQYF. Here the CDR3 DNA reads TGTGCCAGCAGTGGAGGCCGAGGGGGATCTCTAAGGACAGATACGCAGTATTTT.

The chain is built from TRBV7-2 and TRBJ2-3; possible D gene TRBD2, 6 bases. V was pared by 5 bases and J by 14 bases, with 20 bases between. CDR1 and CDR2 from the germline V gene are SGHTA and FQGNSA. The CDR3 covers 13 residues. The chain's CDR3 is CASSPITLSGLYF. The CDR3 region has the DNA TGTGCCAGCAGCCCAATTACCCTTAGCGGCCTGTATTTT.